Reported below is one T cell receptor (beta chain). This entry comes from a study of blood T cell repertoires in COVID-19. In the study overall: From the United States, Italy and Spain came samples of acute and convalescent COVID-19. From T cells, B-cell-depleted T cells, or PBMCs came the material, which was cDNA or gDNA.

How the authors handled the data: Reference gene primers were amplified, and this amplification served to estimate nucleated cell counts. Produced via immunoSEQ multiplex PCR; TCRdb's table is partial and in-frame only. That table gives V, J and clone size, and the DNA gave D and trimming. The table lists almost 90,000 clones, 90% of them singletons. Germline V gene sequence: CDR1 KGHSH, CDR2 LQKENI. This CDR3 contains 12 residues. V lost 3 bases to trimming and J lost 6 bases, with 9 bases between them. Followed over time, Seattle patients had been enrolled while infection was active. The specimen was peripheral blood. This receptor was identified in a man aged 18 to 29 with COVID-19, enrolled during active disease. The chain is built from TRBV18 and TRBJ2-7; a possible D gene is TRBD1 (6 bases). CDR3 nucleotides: TGTGCCAGCTCACCTAAGACAGGCGAGCAGTACTTC. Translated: CASSPKTGEQYF.